Here is one T cell receptor (beta chain) with its context. The antigen is undetermined. J was trimmed by 2 bases and V by 7 bases; bases with no gene match: 5. The germline gives CDR1 MNHEY, CDR2 SMNVEV (reference sequence). The CDR3 is 15 amino acids. The second PCR ran roughly 7 to 12 cycles with a sample-barcoded 5' primer and J-beta primers. From the 5' RACE reads, TCRdb called clonotypes with MiXCR, one entry per CDR3 protein. The table has about 1.5 million distinct CDR3 sequences, 35% to 45% seen once; the top ten hold about 4%. Sample donors were healthy Caucasian individuals that came from Russia, aged roughly 6 to 95. This sample is drawn from a study of blood T cells in healthy people across ages. Study-wide results and limits: Diversity estimated from one million T cells was considered an underestimate.

The TCR sequence derives from a woman between 18 and 29 years old in good health. The sample comprised blood. The chain joins TRBV27 to TRBJ2-1; 10 nucleotides line up with TRBD2. The CDR3, as DNA: TGTGCCAGCAAGGTAGCGGGAGGCCCCTACAATGAGCAGTTCTTC. This codes for CASKVAGGPYNEQFF.